The T cell receptor beta chain described here comes from a study of siplizumab effects on memory and regulatory T cells. Study-wide results and caveats: Tregs that proliferated in siplizumab cultures did not have their suppressive function confirmed. A small minority of alloreactive clones were mapped to unstimulated subsets. The average Treg-derived proportion among mappable alloreactive CD4+ clones was 65% to 80% with siplizumab versus 25% to 30% in controls.

Each sample contributed roughly 100,000 TCR templates to the assay. The data were produced by immunoSEQ multiplex PCR, yet TCRdb's version contains in-frame clones alone and is incomplete. Of about 100,000 clones in the sample, about 91% were seen once. The CDR3 totals 16 residues. V dropped 3 bases and J dropped 7; count of bases not matched to a gene: 11. Germline V lookup: CDR1 SGHNT, CDR2 YYREEE (reference sequence). To note about this clone: Antigen: not known.

The rearrangement uses TRBV5-4 and TRBJ2-3, with 10 bases matching TRBD2. Sequencing was done on a sample of Tregs sorted from blood. This TCR was recovered from a human donor in good health. CDR3 protein: CASSSSGSRDRNTQYF. The CDR3 nucleotides are TGTGCCAGCAGCTCTAGCGGGAGCAGGGATCGTAATACGCAGTATTTT.